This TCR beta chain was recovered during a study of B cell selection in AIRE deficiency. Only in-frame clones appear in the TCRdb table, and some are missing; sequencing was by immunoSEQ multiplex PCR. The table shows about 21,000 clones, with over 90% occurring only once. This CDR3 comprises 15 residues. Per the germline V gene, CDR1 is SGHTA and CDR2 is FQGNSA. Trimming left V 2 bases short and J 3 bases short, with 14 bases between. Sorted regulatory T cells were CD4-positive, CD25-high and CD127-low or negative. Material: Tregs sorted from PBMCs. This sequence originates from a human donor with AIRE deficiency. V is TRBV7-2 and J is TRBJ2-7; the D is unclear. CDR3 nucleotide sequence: TGTGCCAGCAGCTTACTTCCCAAGGGTGACTACGAGCAGTACTTC. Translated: CASSLLPKGDYEQYF.